Listed here are 29 T cell receptor beta chains from one sample, sequenced in a study of technical replicates of blood from a handful of donors. This table comes from immunoSEQ multiplex PCR, and its TCRdb copy is limited to in-frame clones, with some not included. Among some 81,000 clones listed, roughly 90% were seen once. Sequenced input: T cells isolated from PBMCs. Every receptor here comes from a human donor in good health.

The V call is TRBV7-9, the J call TRBJ2-1; 9 nucleotides line up with TRBD2. This CDR3 region has 17 residues. Trimming took 3 bases from V and 8 from J; bases not matched to a gene: 14. Germline V gives CDR1 SEHNR, CDR2 FQNEAQ (reference sequence). The CDR3 DNA sequence: TGTGCCAGCAGCTTCGGTTCAGGCGGGAGGGCCAGAGATGAGCAGTTCTTC. This gives the protein CASSFGSGGRARDEQFF.

This clone turned up a few times. This chain uses TRBV4-2 with TRBJ2-1; tentatively, D is TRBD1 (5 bases). Germline V gene data show CDR1 as LGHNA and CDR2 as YNFKEQ. With 0 bases removed from V and 4 bases from J, the gap between germline ends came to 13 bases. This CDR3 spans 16 amino acids. The CDR3 sequence: CASSQDPRVEYNEQFF. Written as DNA, the CDR3 is TGTGCCAGCAGCCAAGATCCCAGGGTCGAGTACAATGAGCAGTTCTTC.

Comments on this clone: Germline is not matched at one junction end, which may reflect a read error. V and J are TRBV7-9 and TRBJ2-4; 7 bases agree with TRBD1. This CDR3 contains 11 residues. Germline CDR1 is SEHNR and CDR2 is FQNEAQ (reference sequence). CDR3: CASSNTGTVDF. The CDR3 DNA is TGTGCCAGCAGTAATACCGGGACAGTCGACTTC.

This clone was picked up one time. In DNA form, the CDR3 reads TGTGCCAGTAGTCCCCTAGCTAGCACAGATACGCAGTATTTT. Its translation: CASSPLASTDTQYF. The V call is TRBV19, the J call TRBJ2-3; a weak D match, TRBD2 (5 bases). The V gene's germline CDR1 is LNHDA and CDR2 SQIVND (reference sequence). V was clipped by 5 bases and J by 0 bases, with 9 bases between them. The CDR3 totals 14 residues.

The gene calls are TRBV19 and TRBJ2-5, with 9 bases identical to TRBD1. Germline CDR1 is LNHDA and CDR2 is SQIVND (reference sequence). V lost 7 bases to trimming and J lost 5 bases; unmatched junction nucleotides: 5. This CDR3 has 13 residues. CDR3 coding DNA: TGTGCCAGTAACCTACAGGGGGCTGAGACCCAGTACTTC. This codes for CASNLQGAETQYF.

This clone was found once. The chain couples TRBV6-6 to TRBJ1-6; 9 positions agree with TRBD1. CDR3 length: 15 amino acids. Germline CDR1 MNHNY, CDR2 SVGAGI (reference sequence). The junction had 9 bases not matched to a gene; V was cut back by 6 bases and J by 9 bases. In DNA, the CDR3 is TGTGCCAGCAGGCAACACAGGGGGCAGATTTCACCCCTCCACTTT. This translates into CASRQHRGQISPLHF.

The rearrangement uses TRBV9 and TRBJ1-3, with D maybe TRBD1 (5 bases). V was trimmed by 4 bases and J by 4 bases, leaving 15 bases between them. Germline CDR1 reads SGDLS; CDR2 reads YYNGEE. The CDR3 covers 15 residues. CDR3: CASSPFGARGNTIYF. The CDR3 bases are TGTGCCAGCAGCCCTTTTGGGGCGAGAGGAAACACCATATATTTT.

The chain joins TRBV25-1 to TRBJ2-1; TRBD2 matches 10 bases. Unmatched junction bases numbered 3, after V lost 4 bases and J lost 3 bases. The CDR3 is made up of 15 amino acids. Germline V gives CDR1 MGHDK, CDR2 SYGVNS. The DNA of the CDR3 is TGTGCCAGCAGTGGAGGGACTAGCGACTACAATGAGCAGTTCTTC. This translates into CASSGGTSDYNEQFF.

The genes are TRBV28 and TRBJ1-1, with no clear D. Per the germline V gene, CDR1 is MDHEN and CDR2 is SYDVKM. CDR3 size: 14 residues. Trimming stripped 3 bases from V and 1 base from J, with 9 bases between. The CDR3 loop is CASSFFRGNTEAFF. In nucleotides, the CDR3 is TGTGCCAGCAGTTTCTTCCGGGGGAACACTGAAGCTTTCTTT.

This clone was picked up one time. This sequence joins TRBV7-2 and TRBJ1-1; TRBD1 is a possible D gene (6 bases). Germline V gives CDR1 SGHTA, CDR2 FQGNSA. There are 15 residues in the CDR3. The germline V and J ends were trimmed by 5 bases and 5 bases, with 18 bases remaining between them. CDR3 coding DNA: TGTGCCAGCAGCCTCTTGAGAGGGAGGGGGACTGAAGCTTTCTTT. It is translated as CASSLLRGRGTEAFF. The full variable domain, its missing parts supplied by reference TRBV7-2 and TRBJ1-1, is GAGVSQSPSNKVTEKGKDVELRCDPISGHTALYWYRQSLGQGLEFLIYFQGNSAPDKSGLPSDRFSAERTGGSVSTLTIQRTQQEDSAVYLCASSLLRGRGTEAFFGQGTRLTVV.

In this sample, this clone turned up a few times. The chain joins TRBV9 to TRBJ1-1; the D gene is possibly TRBD1 (6 bases). Per the germline V gene, CDR1 is SGDLS and CDR2 is YYNGEE. Trimming took off 3 bases at V and 2 bases at J, with 17 bases between the two ends. The CDR3 covers 16 residues. The CDR3 DNA is TGTGCCAGCAGCGGAAACCGGGACATGACTAACACTGAAGCTTTCTTT. This gives the protein CASSGNRDMTNTEAFF.

This chain uses TRBV30 with TRBJ1-4, with D possibly TRBD1 on 5 matching bases. The CDR3 length is 13 residues. In germline, CDR1 is GTSNPN, CDR2 SVGIG (reference sequence). Trimming cost V 3 bases and J 4 bases, with 9 bases left between them. Written as DNA, the CDR3 is TGTGCCTGGAGCGGAGGGGATAATGAAAAACTGTTTTTT. This codes for CAWSGGDNEKLFF.

This chain connects TRBV6-5 to TRBJ1-4; weak D call: TRBD1 (6 bases). The length of the CDR3 is 14 residues. V was cut by 4 bases and J by 8 bases, with 14 bases left in between. Germline CDR1 is MNHEY and CDR2 is SVGAGI. The CDR3 DNA reads TGTGCCAGCAGTTTCGCACCCAGGGGAGAAAAACTGTTTTTT. It encodes CASSFAPRGEKLFF.

V and J are TRBV9 and TRBJ2-1; D might be TRBD2 (5 bases). The CDR3 contains 16 residues. V lost 0 bases, J lost 7 bases, and 17 bases lay in between. Per the germline V gene, CDR1 is SGDLS and CDR2 is YYNGEE. The CDR3 sequence is CASSVDFRGIVNEQFF. The CDR3 bases are TGTGCCAGCAGCGTAGATTTTAGAGGGATCGTAAATGAGCAGTTCTTC.

The chain couples TRBV27 to TRBJ2-3, with 8 bases fitting TRBD1. V shed 5 bases and J 5 bases; nucleotides not matched to a gene: 6. CDR3 length: 14 residues. Germline V gives CDR1 MNHEY, CDR2 SMNVEV (reference sequence). The CDR3 DNA is TGTGCCAGCAGTGCGGACAGGGTGGGAGATACGCAGTATTTT. This sequence encodes CASSADRVGDTQYF.

The rearrangement joins TRBV7-8 to TRBJ2-3, with 8 positions matching TRBD1. Germline lookup yields CDR1 SGHVS and CDR2 FQNEAQ. The CDR3 runs to 14 residues. The trim removed 3 bases at V and 4 bases at J, leaving 3 bases unmatched. The CDR3 DNA follows: TGTGCCAGCAGCTTCAGGGGGCGGGCAGATACGCAGTATTTT. It translates to CASSFRGRADTQYF.

This clone occurred once. J is TRBJ2-2 and V is TRBV6-4, with 8 bases matching TRBD1. Germline V gives CDR1 MRHNA, CDR2 SNTAGT. Losses at the gene ends were 8 bases for V and 1 base for J; bases not matched to a gene: 12. The CDR3 loop spans 17 amino acids. The DNA of the CDR3 is TGTGCCAGCTTACCCACCATGACAGGGGAGAACACCGGGGAGCTGTTTTTT. Its protein is CASLPTMTGENTGELFF.

This chain links TRBV27 with TRBJ2-6; 7 bases line up with TRBD1. With V trimmed by 2 bases and J by 0 bases, 7 bases remained unmatched. Looked up from germline, CDR1 is MNHEY and CDR2 is SMNVEV (reference sequence). The CDR3 has 18 residues. In DNA form, the CDR3 reads TGTGCCAGCAGTTTAATAGCCCCAGGGGGCTCTGGGGCCAACGTCCTGACTTTC. Translation: CASSLIAPGGSGANVLTF. Full variable domain (remainder filled in from reference TRBV27 and TRBJ2-6): EAQVTQNPRYLITVTGKKLTVTCSQNMNHEYMSWYRQDPGLGLRQIYYSMNVEVTDKGDVPEGYKVSRKEKRNFPLILESPSPNQTSLYFCASSLIAPGGSGANVLTFGAGSRLTVL.

This chain links TRBV6-1 with TRBJ1-4; TRBD1 matches 12 bases. This CDR3 is built from 17 residues. Trimming cost V 3 bases and J 5 bases; bases outside gene matches: 7. The germline gives CDR1 MNHNS, CDR2 SASEGT. CDR3 residues: CASSDRDRGLGNEKLFF. DNA of the CDR3: TGTGCCAGCAGTGACCGGGACAGGGGGCTCGGGAATGAAAAACTGTTTTTT.

The rearrangement links TRBV6-6 to TRBJ1-5; TRBD1 matches at 7 bases. The germline V gene has CDR1 MNHNY and CDR2 SVGAGI (reference sequence). This CDR3 is built from 15 residues. Trimming cost V 7 bases and J 7 bases; bases outside gene matches: 13. The CDR3 loop reads CASTSETGTVQPQHF. CDR3 nucleotide sequence: TGTGCCAGCACGTCGGAGACAGGGACGGTGCAGCCCCAGCATTTT.

DNA of the CDR3: TGTGCCAGCAGCTTGGCCACAGGGGGAAGGCACCAAGAGACCCAGTACTTC. Translation: CASSLATGGRHQETQYF. The J gene is TRBJ2-5, the V gene TRBV7-9, with TRBD1 matching 8 bases. V was clipped by 3 bases and J by 0 bases; unmatched bases: 9. The CDR3 is 17 residues long. In germline, CDR1 is SEHNR, CDR2 FQNEAQ (reference sequence).

The chain links TRBV9 to TRBJ2-7, with 8 bases lining up with TRBD1. CDR1 is SGDLS and CDR2 is YYNGEE in the germline V gene. This CDR3 has 16 residues. The V gene end was trimmed by 1 base and the J gene end by 7 bases; junction bases not matched to a gene: 13. The CDR3 DNA is TGTGCCAGCAGCGTATCCGGGACAGGACCCCTCCGGGAGCAGTACTTC. This codes for CASSVSGTGPLREQYF.

The chain recombines TRBV28 with TRBJ1-2, with no clear D. Germline CDR1 is MDHEN and CDR2 is SYDVKM. This CDR3 has 12 residues. Trimming left V 10 bases short and J 5 bases short, with 14 bases between. The CDR3 is CATNSLEYGYTF. The CDR3 region has the DNA TGTGCCACCAACTCCCTGGAGTATGGCTACACCTTC.

The V and J genes are TRBV5-1 and TRBJ1-4; D is unresolved. The CDR3 is 15 residues long. The V end lost 3 bases, the J end lost 7 bases, and 16 bases lay between the germline ends. Germline V gene lookup returns CDR1 SGHRS and CDR2 YFSETQ. CDR3: CASSSGWVGPEKLFF. CDR3 in DNA: TGCGCCAGCAGCTCAGGCTGGGTCGGCCCTGAAAAACTGTTTTTT.

This rearrangement joins TRBV6-6 to TRBJ2-3; TRBD2 matches at 7 bases. The junction had 4 bases not matched to a gene; V was cut back by 4 bases and J by 3 bases. The CDR3 covers 14 residues. CDR1 MNHNY and CDR2 SVGAGI come from the germline V gene (reference sequence). The CDR3 spells CASSWRGRTDTQYF. The CDR3 DNA sequence: TGTGCCAGCAGTTGGCGGGGGAGGACAGATACGCAGTATTTT.

The chain links TRBV2 to TRBJ2-7; 7 nucleotides align to TRBD1. Losses at the gene ends were 6 bases for V and 8 bases for J; bases not matched to a gene: 7. The CDR3 consists of 12 residues. Germline V gene data show CDR1 as SNHLY and CDR2 as FYNNEI. The CDR3: CASSTDRPQQYF. CDR3 DNA sequence: TGTGCCAGCAGCACGGACAGGCCGCAGCAGTACTTC. The whole variable domain, remainder taken from reference TRBV2 and TRBJ2-7, is EPEVTQTPSHQVTQMGQEVILRCVPISNHLYFYWYRQILGQKVEFLVSFYNNEISEKSEIFDDQFSVERPDGSNFTLKIRSTKLEDSAMYFCASSTDRPQQYFGPGTRLTVT.

V usage is TRBV7-9 and J usage is TRBJ2-3, with D tentatively TRBD1 (5 bases). Germline CDR1 is SEHNR and CDR2 is FQNEAQ (reference sequence). V was shortened by 2 bases and J by 1 base, with 7 bases between the two germline ends. The CDR3 totals 14 residues. The CDR3 sequence is CASSLLQGTDTQYF. In DNA, the CDR3 is TGTGCCAGCAGCTTATTACAGGGCACAGATACGCAGTATTTT. The full variable domain, its missing parts supplied by reference TRBV7-9 and TRBJ2-3, is DTGVSQNPRHKITKRGQNVTFRCDPISEHNRLYWYRQTLGQGPEFLTYFQNEAQLEKSRLLSDRFSAERPKGSFSTLEIQRTEQGDSAMYLCASSLLQGTDTQYFGPGTRLTVL.

This chain uses TRBV2 with TRBJ2-7, with 8 bases aligning to TRBD1. From germline, CDR1 is SNHLY and CDR2 FYNNEI. J gave up 0 bases and V 6 bases, and 10 bases lay outside the gene matches. This CDR3 is built from 16 residues. The DNA for the CDR3 is TGTGCCAGCAGGAGGAGGACAGGGTCTTCCTCCTACGAGCAGTACTTC. Translation gives CASRRRTGSSSYEQYF. Filled out from reference TRBV2 and TRBJ2-7, the complete variable domain reads EPEVTQTPSHQVTQMGQEVILRCVPISNHLYFYWYRQILGQKVEFLVSFYNNEISEKSEIFDDQFSVERPDGSNFTLKIRSTKLEDSAMYFCASRRRTGSSSYEQYFGPGTRLTVT.

The rearrangement links TRBV4-1 to TRBJ2-1; D perhaps matches TRBD2 (7 bases). This CDR3 is built from 16 residues. Germline V gene data show CDR1 as MGHRA and CDR2 as YSYEKL. The V end was cut by 4 bases, the J end by 12 bases, with 25 bases between. CDR3 sequence (DNA): TGCGCCAGCAGCCCCCCTGGGGGGGCAAATGTTCATAGGCAGTTCTTC. It specifies CASSPPGGANVHRQFF.